Listed below are T cell receptor beta chains from one sample, sequenced in a study of T cell repertoires in cytomegalovirus infection. What these receptors recognize is not known. MiXCR, applied by TCRdb to the reads, yields one record per CDR3 protein. This sample carries 49,000 or so distinct CDR3 sequences, approximately 19% of them seen once, and the ten largest clones take 53%. This specimen was CD8+ T cells from cultured PBMCs, taken from culture after CMV antigen stimulation. These receptors all come from a human donor in good health (CMV status not recorded). Some clones in this sample may be carry-over from other donors' samples. Both conserved end residues are part of each CDR3. A D gene is named only where the DNA matches it firmly.

length	V	D	J	CDR3
13	TRBV5-5	NA	TRBJ2-3	CASSPLVGDTQYF
15	TRBV6-5	TRBD2	TRBJ2-7	CASSYSAGGSYEQYF
14	TRBV3-1	TRBD1	TRBJ1-2	CASSRDRLNYGYTF
14	TRBV28	TRBD1	TRBJ2-7	CASSQTGGEYEQYF
17	TRBV2	TRBD1	TRBJ2-3	CASSRQGAATRADTQYF
13	TRBV6-5	NA	TRBJ2-7	CASSYKWPDEQYF
15	TRBV7-6	TRBD2	TRBJ2-7	CASNPGLAQIYERYF
12	TRBV14	NA	TRBJ2-7	CASSQVRHEQYF
14	TRBV6-4	TRBD1	TRBJ2-2	CASSKDREVGELFF
14	TRBV18	NA	TRBJ1-1	CASSPGLSNTEAFF
15	TRBV6-5	TRBD1	TRBJ1-1	CASSSWDSANTEAFF
15	TRBV11-2	NA	TRBJ1-1	CASSLVSGWNTEAFF
14	TRBV6-6	NA	TRBJ2-1	CASSGSPRGNEQFF
15	TRBV5-1	TRBD1	TRBJ2-7	CASSLGTGGPYEQYF
14	TRBV7-8	NA	TRBJ1-4	CASSLDATNEKLFF
13	TRBV2	TRBD1	TRBJ1-1	CASKGRGSTEAFF
13	TRBV19	NA	TRBJ1-5	CASKRAPRQPQHF
14	TRBV7-9	NA	TRBJ1-1	CASSPRDTTSEAFF
16	TRBV20-1	TRBD1	TRBJ1-3	CSASGGQGGLGNTIYF
14	TRBV14	TRBD1	TRBJ2-7	CASSYTTGGYEQYF
13	TRBV7-9	TRBD2	TRBJ2-1	CASSLAVENEQFF
11	TRBV19	TRBD2	TRBJ2-3	CATAGGDTQYF
18	TRBV12-3/TRBV12-4	NA	TRBJ1-1	CASSFGWQGLVSDTEAFF
17	TRBV9	NA	TRBJ1-4	CASSVGAAVATNEKLFF
14	TRBV9	NA	TRBJ2-3	CASSAPSSTDTQYF
14	TRBV5-6	TRBD1	TRBJ2-7	CASSPWTGPGEQYF
16	TRBV27	NA	TRBJ2-7	CASSRPPGTGSYEQYF
15	TRBV13	TRBD1	TRBJ1-1	CASSPPDRGDTEAFF
13	TRBV4-2	NA	TRBJ2-1	CASSQDLKNEQFF
12	TRBV10-3	NA	TRBJ2-7	CAISPTDAEQYF
16	TRBV4-3	TRBD1	TRBJ2-3	CASSQGGQGGTDTQYF
13	TRBV7-6	NA	TRBJ1-4	CASSSPLNEKLFF
14	TRBV11-2	NA	TRBJ2-1	CASCLWGALDEQFF
14	TRBV14	TRBD1	TRBJ1-2	CASSTRQGLYGYTF
15	TRBV20-1	NA	TRBJ1-3	CSASSRTGSENTIYF
19	TRBV3-1	TRBD2	TRBJ2-1	CASSQEWASGRLSYNEQFF
13	TRBV11-3	TRBD1	TRBJ1-1	CASSGDRDTEAFF
18	TRBV12-5	TRBD1	TRBJ1-2	CASGLVLATDRGGYGYTF
10	TRBV20-1	NA	TRBJ2-5	CSARGGTQYF
14	TRBV5-1	NA	TRBJ1-3	CASSFEGSGNTIYF
13	TRBV29-1	NA	TRBJ1-2	CSVQTTENYGYTF
14	TRBV6-2/TRBV6-3	TRBD1	TRBJ2-3	CASERTGLSDTQYF